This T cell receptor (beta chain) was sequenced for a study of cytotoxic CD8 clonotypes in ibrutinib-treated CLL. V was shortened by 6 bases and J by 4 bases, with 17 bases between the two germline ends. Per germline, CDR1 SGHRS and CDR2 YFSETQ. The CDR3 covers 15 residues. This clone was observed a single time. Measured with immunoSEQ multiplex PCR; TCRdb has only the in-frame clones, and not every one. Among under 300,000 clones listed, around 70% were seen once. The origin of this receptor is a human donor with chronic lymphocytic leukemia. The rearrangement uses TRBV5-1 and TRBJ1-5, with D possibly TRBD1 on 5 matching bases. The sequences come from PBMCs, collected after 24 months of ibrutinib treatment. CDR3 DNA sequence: TGCGCCAGCACCCCCGCTCCCGGGGCAAATCAGCCCCAGCATTTT. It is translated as CASTPAPGANQPQHF.